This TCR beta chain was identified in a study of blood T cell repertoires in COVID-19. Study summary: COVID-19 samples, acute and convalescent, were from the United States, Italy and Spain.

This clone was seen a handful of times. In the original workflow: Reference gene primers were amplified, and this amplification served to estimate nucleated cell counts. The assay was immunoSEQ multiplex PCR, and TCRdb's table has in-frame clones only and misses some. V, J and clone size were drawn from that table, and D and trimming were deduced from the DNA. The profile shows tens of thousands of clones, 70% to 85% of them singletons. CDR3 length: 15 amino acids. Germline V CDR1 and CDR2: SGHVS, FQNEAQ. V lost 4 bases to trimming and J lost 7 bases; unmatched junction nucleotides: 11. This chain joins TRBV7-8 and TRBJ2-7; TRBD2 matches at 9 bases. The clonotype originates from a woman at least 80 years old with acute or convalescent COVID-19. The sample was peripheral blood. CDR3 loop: CASSYTAGGSGEQYF. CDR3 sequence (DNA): TGTGCCAGCAGCTATACGGCGGGAGGGTCTGGGGAGCAGTACTTC.